This T cell receptor beta chain was sequenced in a study of OX40 agonist ivuxolimab in advanced cancers. Study outcomes and limitations: The 0.1-3.0 mg/kg partial responders had among the lowest clonal expansion. Circulating CD4+ and CD8+ T cells showed clonal expansion by week 6 at 0.1 to 3.0 mg/kg. Fewer expanded clones were found on average in CD4+ than in CD8+ T cells.

With respect to this clone: Its antigen remains unknown.

The CDR3 has 17 amino acids. V trimming: 5 bases; J trimming: 3 bases; junction bases outside the gene matches: 7. The germline gives CDR1 SGHVS, CDR2 FNYEAQ. Here immunoSEQ multiplex PCR was the method, and the copy in TCRdb shows in-frame clones only, minus some. This table has 30,000 to 45,000 clones, 88% appearing once. The J gene is TRBJ2-1, the V gene TRBV7-6, with 13 positions matching TRBD2. Sequenced material: CD4+ or CD8+ T cells sorted from blood, taken in a trial of the OX40 agonist ivuxolimab. This sequence originates from an adult with an advanced solid tumor such as melanoma, head and neck, liver or kidney cancer. The CDR3 loop reads CASSGGGLAGFYNEQFF. In DNA form, the CDR3 reads TGTGCCAGCAGCGGCGGGGGACTAGCGGGATTCTACAATGAGCAGTTCTTC.